This TCR beta chain emerged from a study of blood T cell repertoires in COVID-19. Study background: COVID-19 samples, acute and convalescent, were from the United States, Italy and Spain. T cells, B-cell-depleted T cells, or PBMCs provided the cDNA or gDNA that served as material.

The germline gives CDR1 SGHNT, CDR2 YYREEE (reference sequence). Trimming left V 2 bases short and J 6 bases short, with 13 bases between. The CDR3 runs to 14 residues. Per the study methods: Reference gene primer amplification in the assay estimated nucleated cell counts. The protocol was immunoSEQ multiplex PCR, while the TCRdb copy is restricted to in-frame clones and leaves out a portion. D and trimming come from the DNA, and the V and J calls and clone size come from that table. Here the sample spans tens of thousands of clones, roughly 90% being singletons. This chain links TRBV5-4 with TRBJ2-3, with a weak D call TRBD2 (6 bases). Sequenced: peripheral blood. The receptor was derived from a woman of 80 years or more with acute or convalescent COVID-19. The CDR3 DNA follows: TGTGCCAGCAGCTTTATAGCGGTAACCGATACGCAGTATTTT. This sequence encodes CASSFIAVTDTQYF.